The TCR beta chain described here comes from a study of T cell repertoires in cytomegalovirus infection. The overall study: Matching HLA type, along with CMV infection, was indicated by public TCR beta signatures.

In the case of this clonotype: Antigen specificity is unknown.

Germline values: CDR1 SGDLS, CDR2 YYNGEE. The CDR3 contains 13 residues. The germline V and J ends were trimmed by 0 bases and 6 bases, with 7 bases remaining between them. MiXCR was run by TCRdb on the reads, yielding one entry per CDR3 protein. In the table there are approximately 70,000 distinct CDR3 sequences, approximately 22% of which are singletons. Findings of the study overall: Based on cumulative public TCR beta family frequency, carriers of CMV plus the relevant HLA were identified. The ex vivo response was dominated by HLA-C-restricted CMV-specific TCR beta clonotypes.

Sequenced material: PBMCs, sequenced either directly or after in vitro stimulation (not recorded which). V usage is TRBV9 and J usage is TRBJ2-4; D gene ambiguous. This clonotype was sampled from a human donor in good health (CMV status not recorded). Some clones in this sample may be carry-over from other donors' samples. DNA of the CDR3: TGTGCCAGCAGCGTAGGCTCGGGAAACATTCAGTACTTC. Translated: CASSVGSGNIQYF. Full variable domain (remainder filled in from reference TRBV9 and TRBJ2-4): DSGVTQTPKHLITATGQRVTLRCSPRSGDLSVYWYQQSLDQGLQFLIQYYNGEERAKGNILERFSAQQFPDLHSELNLSSLELGDSALYFCASSVGSGNIQYFGAGTRLSVL.